The TCR beta chain described here comes from a study of beta chain features in type 1 diabetes. Study-wide results and caveats: Patients' naive, central memory and Treg TCRB repertoires seemed closer to one another than those of healthy donors. Sequencing used cDNA, and cells with high TCR expression could therefore be over-represented. Type 1 diabetes patients had VDJ junctions that carried fewer insertions and more deletions. Significant though moderate, a shortening of TCRB CDR3s appeared in all four CD4+ subsets of Type 1 diabetes patients.

This clone was observed a handful of times. Antigen specificity is unknown. Staining for CD45RO/CCR7/CD25/CD127/CD95/CD27 allowed sorting of CD4+ naive, central memory, regulatory and stem cell-like memory cells. V trimming: 9 bases; J trimming: 5 bases; junction bases outside the gene matches: 2. The CDR3 has 11 amino acids. Germline V CDR1 and CDR2: SEHNR, FQNEAQ (reference sequence). Expressed TCRB transcripts were sequenced after all isolated RNA was converted to cDNA. TCRdb's table, derived via immunoSEQ multiplex PCR, lists solely in-frame clones and lacks some. The sample records nearly 700,000 clones, over 10% being singletons.

This chain joins TRBV7-9 and TRBJ1-1; 8 bases line up with TRBD1. The clonotype originates from a man younger than 30 with type 1 diabetes. The sample comprised naive CD4+ T cells from blood. This CDR3 reads CASTGGTEAFF. The CDR3 region has the DNA TGTGCCAGTACAGGGGGAACTGAAGCTTTCTTT.